Included here is one TCR beta chain sequence, with context. This sample was taken from a study of blood T cell repertoires in COVID-19. As for the study in general: Italy, Spain and the United States were the sources of the convalescent and acute COVID-19 samples. The cDNA or gDNA used as material had been derived from T cells, B-cell-depleted T cells, or PBMCs.

In the original processing: The authors estimated nucleated cell counts from reference gene primer amplification. Produced via immunoSEQ multiplex PCR; TCRdb's table is partial and in-frame only. V and J calls and clone size are copied from that table; D and trimming were computed from the DNA. Among 200,000 to 250,000 clones listed, approximately 83% were seen once. Germline lookup yields CDR1 MNHEY and CDR2 SVGEGT. V was clipped by 0 bases and J by 6 bases; unmatched bases: 8. This CDR3 is 16 amino acids long. The chain uses TRBV6-2 or TRBV6-3 and TRBJ2-1, with TRBD2 matching over 7 bases. This receptor was obtained from an older man with acute or convalescent COVID-19. The sample taken for sequencing was peripheral blood. The DNA for the CDR3 is TGTGCCAGCAGTTACTCGATCCAGTCGGGGGGCAATGAGCAGTTCTTC. The encoded protein is CASSYSIQSGGNEQFF.